This passage covers 16 T cell receptor beta chains from one sample sequenced in a study of cytomegalovirus exposure and HLA in healthy donors. Method: immunoSEQ multiplex PCR; TCRdb's copy keeps in-frame clones and lacks some. The repertoire includes tens of thousands of clones, approximately 95% of them detected once, and approximately 3.3% sits in the top ten. The sample was PBMCs. The source is a woman aged 18-35 years in good health and CMV-seropositive.

V usage is TRBV19 and J usage is TRBJ2-4; a possible D gene is TRBD2 (6 bases). The germline V and J ends were trimmed by 6 bases and 1 base, with 40 bases remaining between them. The CDR3 length is 24 residues. Germline V gene data show CDR1 as LNHDA and CDR2 as SQIVND (reference sequence). CDR3 nucleotide sequence: TGTGCCAGTAGCCAACCCTATACTAGCTCAGTATTGGCGTCCCCAGGGTCGGCCAAAAACATTCAGTACTTC. Translated, it gives CASSQPYTSSVLASPGSAKNIQYF.

This chain connects TRBV10-3 to TRBJ2-5; D uncertain. This CDR3 has 13 residues. V lost 2 bases, J lost 4 bases, and 8 bases lay in between. Germline CDR1 and CDR2: ENHRY and SYGVKD. The CDR3: CAISEDMRETQYF. The CDR3 coding sequence is TGTGCCATCAGTGAGGACATGCGAGAGACCCAGTACTTC.

The V and J genes are TRBV4-1 and TRBJ2-1; 13 nucleotides agree with TRBD2. The V segment lost 3 bases and the J segment 0 bases; nucleotides outside the gene matches: 5. Germline lookup yields CDR1 MGHRA and CDR2 YSYEKL. The CDR3 loop spans 18 amino acids. Here the CDR3 DNA reads TGCGCCAGCAGCCACGGACTAGCGGGGGTCGGCTCCTACAATGAGCAGTTCTTC. Translation: CASSHGLAGVGSYNEQFF.

This chain links TRBV7-6 with TRBJ2-1, with 8 bases lining up with TRBD2. This CDR3 has 15 residues. Germline V CDR1 and CDR2: SGHVS, FNYEAQ. V was clipped by 5 bases and J by 3 bases; unmatched bases: 6. The CDR3 sequence: CASSPTSGYYNEQFF. CDR3 in DNA: TGTGCCAGCAGCCCTACTAGCGGCTACTACAATGAGCAGTTCTTC.

V gene TRBV7-2 combines with J gene TRBJ2-7; D is perhaps TRBD1 (6 bases). Trimming removed 2 bases at V and 2 bases at J, with 13 bases between. The CDR3 extends over 15 amino acids. Germline CDR1 is SGHTA and CDR2 is FQGNSA. The DNA for the CDR3 is TGTGCCAGCAGCTTACTTGGACAGAGTCCCTACGAGCAGTACTTC. This sequence encodes CASSLLGQSPYEQYF.

The rearrangement links TRBV6-4 to TRBJ2-3, with 11 positions matching TRBD2. CDR1 is MRHNA, CDR2 SNTAGT, per germline. The CDR3 sequence is 15 residues long. V lost 1 base to trimming and J lost 4 bases; unmatched junction nucleotides: 1. The CDR3 region is CASSDLAGGPDTQYF. CDR3 nucleotide sequence: TGTGCCAGCAGTGACTTAGCGGGGGGGCCAGATACGCAGTATTTT.

This sequence joins TRBV6-1 and TRBJ1-5; 7 bases are a match to TRBD1. The CDR3 has 14 residues. V dropped 6 bases and J dropped 3; count of bases not matched to a gene: 5. Germline CDR1 MNHNS, CDR2 SASEGT. This CDR3 is CASSGTANNQPQHF. DNA of the CDR3: TGTGCCAGCAGCGGGACAGCAAACAATCAGCCCCAGCATTTT.

The rearrangement joins TRBV7-9 to TRBJ1-2; D remains unclear. Germline loops: CDR1 SEHNR, CDR2 FQNEAQ (reference sequence). The V end was cut by 4 bases, the J end by 7 bases, with 10 bases between. The length of the CDR3 is 12 residues. The chain's CDR3 is CASSWGEAGYTF. The CDR3 region has the DNA TGTGCCAGCAGCTGGGGAGAGGCTGGCTACACCTTC.

The CDR3 sequence: CASSLWSGSSYNEQFF. The CDR3, as DNA: TGCGCCAGCAGCTTGTGGAGCGGGAGCTCCTACAATGAGCAGTTCTTC. V gene TRBV5-1 combines with J gene TRBJ2-1, with 8 bases fitting TRBD2. V dropped 1 base and J dropped 0; count of bases not matched to a gene: 3. The CDR3 has 16 amino acids. CDR1 is SGHRS, CDR2 YFSETQ, per germline. Looking up the rest from reference TRBV5-1 and TRBJ2-1 gives the full variable domain: KAGVTQTPRYLIKTRGQQVTLSCSPISGHRSVSWYQQTPGQGLQFLFEYFSETQRNKGNFPGRFSGRQFSNSRSEMNVSTLELGDSALYLCASSLWSGSSYNEQFFGPGTRLTVL.

The chain uses TRBV18 and TRBJ1-1; D is uncertain. The ends were cut back, 3 bases at V and 2 bases at J, with 4 bases in the middle. Germline V gene sequence: CDR1 KGHSH, CDR2 LQKENI. The CDR3 contains 12 residues. The CDR3 region is CASSPRNTEAFF. The CDR3 DNA follows: TGTGCCAGCTCACCGCGAAACACTGAAGCTTTCTTT.

The V gene is TRBV7-7, the J gene TRBJ2-5; a weak D match, TRBD2 (5 bases). There are 13 residues in the CDR3. With 1 base removed from V and 7 bases from J, the gap between germline ends came to 10 bases. Germline assignment: CDR1 SSHAT and CDR2 FNYEAQ (reference sequence). The CDR3 DNA reads as TGTGCCAGCAGCTTAGAGGGAGAAAGGACCCAGTACTTC. Translated: CASSLEGERTQYF.

The chain links TRBV19 to TRBJ1-2; no clear D gene. V lost 3 bases and J lost 2, with 10 bases in between. The germline gives CDR1 LNHDA, CDR2 SQIVND (reference sequence). The CDR3 has 14 residues. The CDR3 DNA is TGTGCCAGTAGTATCGTTTTTCCGAACTATGGCTACACCTTC. It encodes CASSIVFPNYGYTF.

V and J are TRBV5-1 and TRBJ1-1; a possible D gene is TRBD1 (6 bases). Germline values: CDR1 SGHRS, CDR2 YFSETQ. This CDR3 is 14 amino acids long. V lost 2 bases to trimming and J lost 5 bases, with 13 bases between them. In DNA, the CDR3 is TGCGCCAGCAGCTTACAGGGCCGAGGGACTGAAGCTTTCTTT. Its translation is CASSLQGRGTEAFF.

This clone was seen a handful of times. This chain connects TRBV19 to TRBJ2-7; possibly TRBD2 for D (6 bases). The V gene's germline CDR1 is LNHDA and CDR2 SQIVND (reference sequence). This CDR3 comprises 14 residues. Trimming cost V 3 bases and J 1 base, with 10 bases left between them. The CDR3 loop is CASSMWGESYEQYF. In nucleotides, the CDR3 is TGTGCCAGTAGTATGTGGGGGGAATCCTACGAGCAGTACTTC.

The chain uses TRBV28 and TRBJ2-2; TRBD2 is a possible D gene (6 bases). The V end lost 1 base, the J end lost 5 bases, and 17 bases lay between the germline ends. The length of the CDR3 is 17 residues. Germline CDR1 is MDHEN and CDR2 is SYDVKM. CDR3 sequence (DNA): TGTGCCAGCAGTTTATTTGGGGGGTCCACCTTAACCGGGGAGCTGTTTTTT. It yields the protein CASSLFGGSTLTGELFF.

The chain couples TRBV4-1 to TRBJ1-1, with 8 bases fitting TRBD1. Germline loops: CDR1 MGHRA, CDR2 YSYEKL. V lost 0 bases to trimming and J lost 6 bases; unmatched junction nucleotides: 6. This CDR3 spans 15 amino acids. CDR3 nucleotide sequence: TGCGCCAGCAGCCAAGATCCGGGCAGGGGGCCTGAAGCTTTCTTT. Its protein product is CASSQDPGRGPEAFF.